This TCR beta chain appears in the sequencing data of a study of cytomegalovirus exposure and HLA in healthy donors. The wider study: Tens of millions of unique TCR sequences came from HLA-typed donors in an early release. Study-level results: An Asian-associated ancestry cluster reportedly showed fewer N-insertions than the approximately 670-donor mean in a later analysis.

The CDR3 sequence is 16 residues long. The V gene's germline CDR1 is SGHTA and CDR2 FQGNSA. Trimming removed 6 bases at V and 0 bases at J, with 16 bases between. 60 Vbeta and 13 Jbeta primers were used in PCR. Measured with immunoSEQ multiplex PCR; TCRdb has only the in-frame clones, and not every one. The sample has around 120,000 clones; 82% are singletons. As concerns this clone: Its target is unknown.

The chain uses TRBV7-2 and TRBJ2-3; tentatively, D is TRBD2 (6 bases). The source material was PBMCs. The clonotype comes from a male donor in good health and CMV-seropositive. The CDR3 DNA reads TGTGCCAGCAGTTTTAGGAGCGGGCCAAGCACAGATACGCAGTATTTT. Protein: CASSFRSGPSTDTQYF.